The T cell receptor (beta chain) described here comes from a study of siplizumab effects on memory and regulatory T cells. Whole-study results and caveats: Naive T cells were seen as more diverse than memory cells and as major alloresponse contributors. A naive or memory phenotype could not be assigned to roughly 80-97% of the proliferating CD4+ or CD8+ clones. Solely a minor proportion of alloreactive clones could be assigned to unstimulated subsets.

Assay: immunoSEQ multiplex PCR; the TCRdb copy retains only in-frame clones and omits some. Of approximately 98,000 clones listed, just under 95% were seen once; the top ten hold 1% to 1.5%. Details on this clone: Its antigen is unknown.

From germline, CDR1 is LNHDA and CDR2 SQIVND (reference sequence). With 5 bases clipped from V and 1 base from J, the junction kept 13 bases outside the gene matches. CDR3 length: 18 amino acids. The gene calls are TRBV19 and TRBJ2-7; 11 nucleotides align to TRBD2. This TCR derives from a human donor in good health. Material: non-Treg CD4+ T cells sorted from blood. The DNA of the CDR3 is TGTGCCAGTAGTGTACTAGCGGGAGCGGCAGAGGGGTCCTACGAGCAGTACTTC. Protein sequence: CASSVLAGAAEGSYEQYF.